This is a list of T cell receptor beta chains from one sample in a study of blood T cell repertoires in COVID-19. Data came from immunoSEQ multiplex PCR; TCRdb stores just in-frame clones and leaves some out. This table holds about 210,000 clones, approximately 88% found once. Sequenced: PBMCs or T cells enriched from blood (not recorded which). The receptors were gathered from a woman aged 40 to 50 with acute COVID-19. CDR3s include the opening cysteine and the closing phenylalanine or tryptophan. A D gene is named only where the DNA matches it firmly. A row's size may be missing; if present it is once, few, many or a size class.

>TRBJ2-7|TRBD2|.|TRBV10-1
TGCGCCAGCAGTGAGACTAGCGGGGATCCTTACGAGCAGTACTTC
CASSETSGDPYEQYF
>TRBJ2-5|TRBD1|.|TRBV5-4
TGTGCCAGCAGCTTGGCTCCCGGGACAGGTCAAGAGACCCAGTACTTC
CASSLAPGTGQETQYF
>TRBJ1-5|.|.|TRBV24-1
TGTGCCACCAGTGATTTTCGAGGTTTCGAGCCCCAGCATTTT
CATSDFRGFEPQHF
>TRBJ1-5|.|.|TRBV12-5
TGTGCTAGTGGTTCGGGTGGAGGTCAGCCCCAGCATTTT
CASGSGGGQPQHF
>TRBJ2-1|TRBD2|.|TRBV9
TGTGCCAGCAGCGTAGACGGCGGGAGGGCCTCTTATGAGCAGTTCTTC
CASSVDGGRASYEQFF
>TRBJ2-7|TRBD1|once|TRBV5-1
TGCGCCAGCAGCTTAACGGTCTCGCCCGGGACAGTCCCCTACGAGCAGTACTTC
CASSLTVSPGTVPYEQYF
>TRBJ2-5|TRBD1|.|TRBV2
TGTGCCAGCAACCAAGGACAGGTGGAGACCCAGTACTTC
CASNQGQVETQYF
>TRBJ1-2|TRBD1|few|TRBV30
TGTGCCTGGAGTGGAATGGACAGGGAATATAACTACACCTTC
CAWSGMDREYNYTF
>TRBJ2-3|TRBD1|.|TRBV19
TGTGCCAGTAGGACAGGGGGAACAGATACGCAGTATTTT
CASRTGGTDTQYF
>TRBJ2-5|TRBD1|.|TRBV19
TGTGCCAGTAGGAAAGACAGGGTTCAAGAGACCCAGTACTTC
CASRKDRVQETQYF
>TRBJ1-4|TRBD1|.|TRBV7-9
TGTGCCGGCGACAGGGGCGGTGAAAAACTGTTTTTT
CAGDRGGEKLFF
>TRBJ1-5|.|.|TRBV6-4
TGTGCCAGCAGTGATCGGACAAATGGGGGCAATCAGCCCCAGCATTTT
CASSDRTNGGNQPQHF
>TRBJ2-3|.|few|TRBV2
TGTGCCAGCAGTAATAGCGGAGGGGGCATAGATACGCAGTATTTT
CASSNSGGGIDTQYF
>TRBJ2-1|TRBD2|few|TRBV3-1/TRBV3-2
TGTGCCAGCAGCGGGACTAGCGGGAGGAACAGTGAGCAGTTCTTC
CASSGTSGRNSEQFF
>TRBJ1-2|.|.|TRBV2
TGTGCCAGCACCCTACGCGGGGGCTATGGCTACACCTTC
CASTLRGGYGYTF
>TRBJ1-5|.|.|TRBV30
TGTGCCTGGAGTGTACGGGGAGGGAGTCAGCCCCAGCATTTT
CAWSVRGGSQPQHF
>TRBJ1-1|.|once|TRBV12-3/TRBV12-4
TGTGCCAGCACCCCTCCGGGGAACACTGAAGCTTTCTTT
CASTPPGNTEAFF
>TRBJ1-2|.|.|TRBV12-5
TGTGCTAGTTCACAGGACAGCCCTAACTATGGCTACACCTTC
CASSQDSPNYGYTF
>TRBJ2-5|TRBD2|.|TRBV25-1
TGTGCCAGCTCCCAAGGGACTACACAAGAGACCCAGTACTTC
CASSQGTTQETQYF
>TRBJ2-2|TRBD2|.|TRBV3-1/TRBV3-2
TGTGCCAGCAGCCACTGGACTAGCGGGCCAAACACCGGGGAGCTGTTTTTT
CASSHWTSGPNTGELFF
>TRBJ1-2|TRBD1|.|TRBV4-1
TGCGCCAGCAGCACGCCTAGGGGGCATGGCTACACCTTC
CASSTPRGHGYTF
>TRBJ1-6|TRBD1|.|TRBV5-1
TGCGCCAGCAGCTTGGATTGGGCAGGGGGGAATTCACCCCTCCACTTT
CASSLDWAGGNSPLHF